The present T cell receptor beta chain was sequenced within a study of memory CD8 T cells in hepatitis C reinfection. About the research overall: Late or post reinfection samples were taken 12 to 24 weeks after detection.

Time point meaning: late/post reinfection, 12 to 24 weeks after detection. The sorted cells went straight to TCR sequencing with no prior in vitro expansion. The Montreal HEPCO cohort supplied donors who inject drugs. Two donors provided sorted CD3+ CD8+ CD45RO- naive CD8 T cells at all three reinfection time points. Details on this clone: Its antigen is unidentified.

CDR3 length: 13 amino acids. V lost 4 bases and J lost 4, with 9 bases in between. The V gene's germline CDR1 is SGHDT and CDR2 YYEEEE. Some clones are missing from TCRdb's copy, which holds only in-frame ones; the method was immunoSEQ multiplex PCR. The sample yields approximately 46,000 clones, roughly nine tenths seen once. Study-wide findings and caveats: Five donors were too few for definitive public clonotype conclusions.

This rearrangement joins TRBV5-6 to TRBJ2-1; D might be TRBD2 (6 bases). The sequenced material came from naive CD8+ T cells sorted from blood. This receptor was taken from a man younger than 30 with hepatitis C virus infection. The CDR3 sequence is CASSVDYYNEQFF. For the CDR3, the DNA is TGTGCCAGCAGCGTGGACTATTACAATGAGCAGTTCTTC. The full variable domain, in which reference TRBV5-6 and TRBJ2-1 provide the parts outside the CDR3, is DAGVTQSPTHLIKTRGQQVTLRCSPKSGHDTVSWYQQALGQGPQFIFQYYEEEERQRGNFPDRFSGHQFPNYSSELNVNALLLGDSALYLCASSVDYYNEQFFGPGTRLTVL.